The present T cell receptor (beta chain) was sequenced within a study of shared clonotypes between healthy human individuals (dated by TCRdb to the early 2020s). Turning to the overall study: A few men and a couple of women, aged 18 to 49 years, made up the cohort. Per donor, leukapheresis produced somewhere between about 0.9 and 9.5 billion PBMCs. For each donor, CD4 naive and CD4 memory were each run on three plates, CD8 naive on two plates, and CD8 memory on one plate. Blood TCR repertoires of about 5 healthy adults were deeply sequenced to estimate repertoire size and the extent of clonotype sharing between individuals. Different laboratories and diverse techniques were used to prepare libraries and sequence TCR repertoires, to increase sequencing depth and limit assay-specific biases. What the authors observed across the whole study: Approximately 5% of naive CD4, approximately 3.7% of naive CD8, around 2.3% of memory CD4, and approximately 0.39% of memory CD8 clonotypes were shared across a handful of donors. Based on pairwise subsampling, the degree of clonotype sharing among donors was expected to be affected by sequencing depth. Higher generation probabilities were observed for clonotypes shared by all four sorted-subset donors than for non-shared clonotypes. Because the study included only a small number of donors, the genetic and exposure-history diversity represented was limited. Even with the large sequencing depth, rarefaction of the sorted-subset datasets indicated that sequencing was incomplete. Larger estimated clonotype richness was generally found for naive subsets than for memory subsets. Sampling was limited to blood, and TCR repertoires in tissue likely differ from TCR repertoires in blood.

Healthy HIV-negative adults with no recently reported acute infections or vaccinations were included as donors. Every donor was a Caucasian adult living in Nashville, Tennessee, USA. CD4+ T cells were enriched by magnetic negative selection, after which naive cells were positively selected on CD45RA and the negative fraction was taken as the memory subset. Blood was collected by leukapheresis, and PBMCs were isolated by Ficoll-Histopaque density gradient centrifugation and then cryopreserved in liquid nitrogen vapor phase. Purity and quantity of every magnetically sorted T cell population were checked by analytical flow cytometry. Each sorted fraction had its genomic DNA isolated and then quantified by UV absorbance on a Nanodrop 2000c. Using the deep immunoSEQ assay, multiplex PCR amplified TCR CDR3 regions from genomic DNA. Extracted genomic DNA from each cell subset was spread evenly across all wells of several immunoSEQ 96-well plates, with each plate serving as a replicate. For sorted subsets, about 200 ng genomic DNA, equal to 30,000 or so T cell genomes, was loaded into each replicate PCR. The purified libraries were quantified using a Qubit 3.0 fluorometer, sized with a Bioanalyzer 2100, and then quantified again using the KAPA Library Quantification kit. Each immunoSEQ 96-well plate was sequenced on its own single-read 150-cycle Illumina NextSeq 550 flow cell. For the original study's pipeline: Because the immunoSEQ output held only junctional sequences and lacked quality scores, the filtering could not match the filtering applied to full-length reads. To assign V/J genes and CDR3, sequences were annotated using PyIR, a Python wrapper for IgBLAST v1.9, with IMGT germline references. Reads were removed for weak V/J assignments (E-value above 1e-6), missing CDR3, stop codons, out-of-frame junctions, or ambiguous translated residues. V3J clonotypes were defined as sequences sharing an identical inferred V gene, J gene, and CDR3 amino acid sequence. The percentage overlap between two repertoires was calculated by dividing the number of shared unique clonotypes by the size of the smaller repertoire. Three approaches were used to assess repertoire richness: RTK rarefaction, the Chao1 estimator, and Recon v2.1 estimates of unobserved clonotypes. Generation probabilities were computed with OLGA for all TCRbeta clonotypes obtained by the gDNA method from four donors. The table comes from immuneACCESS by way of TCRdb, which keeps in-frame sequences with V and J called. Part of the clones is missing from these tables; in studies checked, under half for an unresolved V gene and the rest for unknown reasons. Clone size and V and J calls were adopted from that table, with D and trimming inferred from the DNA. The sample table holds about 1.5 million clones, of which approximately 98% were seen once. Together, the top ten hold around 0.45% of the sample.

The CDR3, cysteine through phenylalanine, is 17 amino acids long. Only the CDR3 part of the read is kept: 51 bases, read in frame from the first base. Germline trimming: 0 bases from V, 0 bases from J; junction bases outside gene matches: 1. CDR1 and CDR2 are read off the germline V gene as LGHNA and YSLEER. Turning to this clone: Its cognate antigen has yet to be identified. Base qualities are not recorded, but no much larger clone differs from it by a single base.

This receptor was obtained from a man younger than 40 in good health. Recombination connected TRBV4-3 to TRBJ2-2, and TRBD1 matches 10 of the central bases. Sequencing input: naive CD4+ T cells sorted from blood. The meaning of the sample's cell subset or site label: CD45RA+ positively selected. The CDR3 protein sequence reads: CASSQDGQGANTGELFF. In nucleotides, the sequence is TGCGCCAGCAGCCAAGACGGACAGGGGGCGAACACCGGGGAGCTGTTTTTT.